Described below is a single TCR beta chain sequence and its context. This sample is part of a study of shared clonotypes between healthy human individuals. Here immunoSEQ multiplex PCR was the method, and the copy in TCRdb shows in-frame clones only, minus some. Altogether approximately 620,000 clones are present, around 97% being singletons, with the ten largest covering roughly 0.05%. The V gene lost 8 bases and the J gene lost 3 bases, with 14 bases spanning the gap. The CDR3 spans 13 residues. CDR1 and CDR2 (germline): SNHLY, FYNNEI. The donor population consisted of healthy HIV-negative adults with no recent acute infections or vaccinations.

The sequencing input was naive CD4+ T cells sorted from blood. The subset: CD45RA+ positively selected. The V call is TRBV2, the J call TRBJ2-7; D is ambiguous. The sequence derives from a woman younger than 45 in good health. The CDR3 DNA sequence: TGTGCCAGCTCGTATGGTCAGCTCTACGAGCAGTACTTC. Its translation is CASSYGQLYEQYF.